A selection of T cell receptor beta chains follows, all from one sample in a study of naive and memory T cell subsets. Each CDR3 protein is one row after TCRdb ran MiXCR on the UMI-ligation and nested PCR reads. The table lists 25,000 to 30,000 distinct CDR3 sequences, around 5.2% of them singletons. Sample: blood. Receptors originate from an adult in good health. Each CDR3 is given with its conserved first and last residue. Fields, in order: D gene, V gene, J gene, CDR3 protein. A D gene is named only where the DNA matches it firmly.

-,TRBV4-2,TRBJ2-1,CASSPLEAANEQFF
TRBD1,TRBV7-2,TRBJ1-2,CASSLMFEGAYGYTF
-,TRBV20-1,TRBJ2-3,CSARTRTISTDTQYF
TRBD1,TRBV29-1,TRBJ2-2,CSVQGANTGELFF
-,TRBV6-2/TRBV6-3,TRBJ1-5,CASSIQDQPQHF
-,TRBV6-5,TRBJ2-7,CASSYKDTYEQYF
-,TRBV6-5,TRBJ1-6,CASSIGQTPLHF
TRBD2,TRBV10-2,TRBJ2-1,CASSGTSGASSYNEQFF
-,TRBV30,TRBJ1-5,CAWSIGRRGSNQPQHF
TRBD2,TRBV20-1,TRBJ2-2,CSARVLAGVDGELFF
TRBD1,TRBV3-1,TRBJ2-7,CASSQGGQDRVHF
-,TRBV19,TRBJ2-7,CASRRDSASYEQYF
TRBD1,TRBV24-1,TRBJ2-5,CATSDPRGPGETQYF
-,TRBV12-3/TRBV12-4,TRBJ2-4,CASSLELSIQYF
TRBD1,TRBV29-1,TRBJ1-1,CSASVGTEITEAFF
TRBD2,TRBV6-1,TRBJ2-1,CASSGTRYEQFF
TRBD1,TRBV14,TRBJ2-1,CASSQETDRDYNEQFF
TRBD1,TRBV19,TRBJ1-5,CASQTRQGSNQPQHF
TRBD1,TRBV29-1,TRBJ1-2,CSGRDRGYGYTF
TRBD2,TRBV20-1,TRBJ2-7,CSARAGTSGVLEQYF
-,TRBV29-1,TRBJ1-2,CSVERDVRGYTF
-,TRBV7-8,TRBJ2-3,CASSSRGTDTQYF
TRBD1,TRBV6-2/TRBV6-3,TRBJ1-5,CASRETGGWQPQHF
TRBD1,TRBV29-1,TRBJ2-7,CSAGDSSYEQYF
-,TRBV20-1,TRBJ2-1,CSAREGTVNEQFF
TRBD1,TRBV6-6,TRBJ1-4,CASSYGRGNEKLFF
-,TRBV7-2,TRBJ2-7,CASSLSPLVEQYF
TRBD1,TRBV4-2,TRBJ1-1,CASSQDIGQDTEAFF
TRBD1,TRBV7-8,TRBJ1-4,CASSPRDRGIATNEKLFF
-,TRBV29-1,TRBJ2-2,CSVGGGAGTGELFF
TRBD1,TRBV25-1,TRBJ1-2,CASSLERTGGGRYGYTF
TRBD1,TRBV6-5,TRBJ1-2,CASSPAFGTGYGYTF
-,TRBV7-2,TRBJ1-4,CASSLERGRNEKLFF
-,TRBV4-1,TRBJ1-1,CASSQTRVNTEAFF
TRBD2,TRBV24-1,TRBJ2-1,CATSDGRATDNEQFF
-,TRBV20-1,TRBJ1-1,CSAAGTIMNTEAFF
-,TRBV20-1,TRBJ2-7,CSGRVDTAEQYF
-,TRBV7-3,TRBJ2-3,CASSLWGTTDTQYF
TRBD1,TRBV7-6,TRBJ2-7,CASSLGGDRGRSEQYF
-,TRBV29-1,TRBJ1-5,CSVGGGPNNQPQHF
-,TRBV6-6,TRBJ2-6,CASLDTPGANVLTF
TRBD2,TRBV15,TRBJ2-3,CATSRTLAGDFTDTQYF
TRBD2,TRBV7-6,TRBJ2-7,CASSLTSGTPYEQYF
-,TRBV27,TRBJ1-1,CASSSPRDKYTEAFF